This record looks at one TCR beta chain sequence and its context. The antigen remains undetermined. The data originate from a study of beta chain features in type 1 diabetes. Findings of the study overall: Shortening of TCRB CDR3s, moderate but significant, appeared in all four CD4+ subsets of Type 1 diabetes patients.

The investigators reverse transcribed all of the isolated RNA, so they sequenced expressed TCRB transcripts. Method: immunoSEQ multiplex PCR; TCRdb's copy keeps in-frame clones and lacks some. This sample yields 160,000 or so clones, of which 6.5% to 8.5% are seen a single time; 0.45% to 0.6% belongs to the top ten. Germline V gene lookup returns CDR1 MDHEN and CDR2 SYDVKM. J was trimmed by 2 bases and V by 6 bases; bases with no gene match: 7. CDR3 size: 14 residues. The chain links TRBV28 to TRBJ2-7, with TRBD1 matching 7 bases. Sequences were obtained from central memory CD4+ T cells from blood. This clonotype was obtained from a woman between 18 and 29 years old with type 1 diabetes. The CDR3 nucleotides read TGTGCCAGCAGCGCCGGGACAGTCCCCTACGAGCAGTACTTC. Translating it yields CASSAGTVPYEQYF.